This entry features one T cell receptor beta chain sequence. Assay used: immunoSEQ multiplex PCR; TCRdb lists only in-frame clones, some missing. Here the sample spans about 49,000 clones, approximately 95% being singletons. The source of the sample is a study of blood T cell repertoires in COVID-19. Study details: Sources were T cells, B-cell-depleted T cells, or PBMCs; the material itself was cDNA or gDNA.

The germline V and J ends were trimmed by 4 bases and 0 bases, with 17 bases remaining between them. The CDR3 covers 18 residues. Germline V gene data show CDR1 as SGHDT and CDR2 as YYEEEE. The V gene is TRBV5-6, the J gene TRBJ1-6; no reliable D call. This receptor was taken from a man aged 60-69 years with COVID-19, enrolled during active disease. Sequencing was done on a sample of peripheral blood. Here the CDR3 DNA reads TGTGCCAGCAGCCTACGGACGGGGAGAAGCTCCTATAATTCACCCCTCCACTTT. It specifies CASSLRTGRSSYNSPLHF.